The rows below give T cell receptor beta chains drawn from one sample of a study of shared clonotypes between healthy human individuals. Data came from immunoSEQ multiplex PCR; TCRdb stores just in-frame clones and leaves some out. The sample has about 1.5 million clones, 98% seen once; the top ten hold roughly 0.4%. The sample comprised naive CD4+ T cells sorted from blood. These receptors all stem from a man aged 30-40 years in good health. Both conserved end residues are part of each CDR3. The D gene is left open where the match is weak.

v_call	j_call	d_call	cdr3_nt	cdr3_aa
TRBV30	TRBJ2-7	TRBD1	TGTGCCTGGAGCAGGGGACAGGCCTACGAGCAGTACTTC	CAWSRGQAYEQYF
TRBV10-3	TRBJ1-2	TRBD1	TGTGCCATCAGTGAACCGGGACAGGGGAGGGGTGGCTACACCTTC	CAISEPGQGRGGYTF
TRBV7-2	TRBJ2-1	NA	TGTGCCAGCAGCAAGGAGACCTACAATGAGCAGTTCTTC	CASSKETYNEQFF
TRBV5-1	TRBJ2-3	NA	TGCGCCAGCCTATCTAGCGAGGCAGATACGCAGTATTTT	CASLSSEADTQYF
TRBV28	TRBJ1-5	TRBD1	TGTGCCAGCAGCCCGGGACAGGGTCATCAGCCCCAGCATTTT	CASSPGQGHQPQHF
TRBV5-4	TRBJ2-3	NA	TGTGCCAGCAGCTTGGACCGGGAGCGTACGCAGTATTTT	CASSLDRERTQYF
TRBV7-2	TRBJ2-4	NA	TGTGCCAGCAGCGCCGGTGCCAAAAACATTCAGTACTTC	CASSAGAKNIQYF
TRBV5-1	TRBJ2-2	NA	TGCGCCAGCAGCTTTGGGACTCCCGACACCGGGGAGCTGTTTTTT	CASSFGTPDTGELFF
TRBV19	TRBJ2-7	NA	TGTGCCAGTAGTATAAGTACCTTAGCGCGGGACGAGCAGTACTTC	CASSISTLARDEQYF
TRBV5-1	TRBJ2-5	TRBD2	TGCGCCAGCAGCTTCCGGGGGACTAGCGGACACCAAGAGACCCAGTACTTC	CASSFRGTSGHQETQYF
TRBV7-2	TRBJ2-2	NA	TGTGCCAGCAGCTTCCAGGCCAACGGGGAGCTGTTTTTT	CASSFQANGELFF
TRBV9	TRBJ1-2	NA	TGTGCCAGCAGCACAACGCCACAAGTAGAGATCAACTATGGCTACACCTTC	CASSTTPQVEINYGYTF
TRBV23-1	TRBJ2-7	TRBD1	TGCGCCAGCAGCCGAGAATTGACAGGGGCCTACGAGCAGTACTTC	CASSRELTGAYEQYF
TRBV27	TRBJ1-3	NA	TGTGCCAGCAGTAAACCCGTCCCTGGAAACACCATATATTTT	CASSKPVPGNTIYF
TRBV2	TRBJ2-7	TRBD2	TGTGCCAGCGGATTCCGGGACTATCCCTCCTACGAGCAGTACTTC	CASGFRDYPSYEQYF
TRBV7-2	TRBJ2-1	TRBD2	TGTGCCAGCAGCTTTTGGACGGGAGGGCCGAATGAGCAGTTCTTC	CASSFWTGGPNEQFF